These 30 T cell receptor beta chains were all obtained from the same sample, sequenced in a study of blood T cells in healthy people across ages. A second PCR of 7 to 11 cycles used a sample-barcoded 5' primer and a J-beta primer mix. One entry per CDR3 protein results from TCRdb running MiXCR on the 5' RACE reads. The data show approximately 810,000 distinct CDR3 sequences, 30% to 45% seen once. Material: blood. These receptors were collected from a young man in good health.

Of note for this clonotype: A read error may explain this, as a much larger clone is one base away. The chain carries TRBV10-3 and TRBJ2-1, with 12 bases aligning to TRBD1. There are 15 residues in the CDR3. Germline V CDR1 and CDR2: ENHRY, SYGVKD. With V trimmed by 7 bases and J by 10 bases, 11 bases remained unmatched. The CDR3 reads CAITKGQGASSEQFF. The CDR3 DNA follows: TGTGCCATCACAAAGGGACAGGGGGCGTCATCCGAGCAGTTCTTC.

The gene calls are TRBV25-1 and TRBJ1-2, with no clear D. The CDR3 totals 12 residues. Germline values: CDR1 MGHDK, CDR2 SYGVNS. Trimming shortened V by 8 bases and J by 4 bases, and 11 bases separated the two germline ends. The CDR3 DNA reads as TGTGCCAGCTTTGGCGGGTTCTATGGCTACACCTTC. Amino acid sequence: CASFGGFYGYTF.

There are a few counts of this clonotype. The CDR3: CASSRRGPNEQFF. The CDR3 DNA sequence: TGTGCCAGCAGCCGGCGGGGGCCTAATGAGCAGTTCTTC. The J gene is TRBJ2-1, the V gene TRBV28; tentative D call: TRBD2 (7 bases). Per germline, CDR1 MDHEN and CDR2 SYDVKM. V was pared by 6 bases and J by 7 bases, with 13 bases between. This CDR3 has 13 residues. Full variable domain (remainder filled in from reference TRBV28 and TRBJ2-1): DVKVTQSSRYLVKRTGEKVFLECVQDMDHENMFWYRQDPGLGLRLIYFSYDVKMKEKGDIPEGYSVSREKKERFSLILESASTNQTSMYLCASSRRGPNEQFFGPGTRLTVL.

The sample holds many counts of this clonotype. The J gene is TRBJ2-7, the V gene TRBV5-1; D might be TRBD2 (6 bases). Germline V gene data show CDR1 as SGHRS and CDR2 as YFSETQ. CDR3 length: 15 amino acids. V lost 0 bases and J lost 3, with 13 bases in between. CDR3 sequence: CASSLGGSGFYEQYF. The DNA for the CDR3 is TGCGCCAGCAGCTTGGGTGGTAGCGGATTCTACGAGCAGTACTTC. Combining the CDR3 with reference TRBV5-1 and TRBJ2-7 gives the whole variable domain KAGVTQTPRYLIKTRGQQVTLSCSPISGHRSVSWYQQTPGQGLQFLFEYFSETQRNKGNFPGRFSGRQFSNSRSEMNVSTLELGDSALYLCASSLGGSGFYEQYFGPGTRLTVT.

This chain joins TRBV27 and TRBJ1-1; the match to TRBD1 covers 11 bases. Germline V gene sequence: CDR1 MNHEY, CDR2 SMNVEV (reference sequence). V lost 4 bases to trimming and J lost 1 base; unmatched junction nucleotides: 5. The length of the CDR3 is 16 residues. The CDR3 region has the DNA TGTGCCAGCAGTTCCGATGGGACAGGGGGGAACACTGAAGCTTTCTTT. This sequence encodes CASSSDGTGGNTEAFF.

This clonotype was seen a few times. V gene TRBV4-1 combines with J gene TRBJ2-1; 11 nucleotides line up with TRBD2. The CDR3 is 14 amino acids. With V trimmed by 7 bases and J by 7 bases, 6 bases remained unmatched. Per germline, CDR1 MGHRA and CDR2 YSYEKL. The CDR3 nucleotides read TGCGCCAGCAAAGCGGGACTAGCGGAAAATGAGCAGTTCTTC. Encoded protein: CASKAGLAENEQFF.

This clonotype was detected only a few times. This chain joins TRBV11-2 and TRBJ2-1; 9 positions agree with TRBD2. Germline V CDR1 and CDR2: SGHAT, FQNNGV. This CDR3 is 15 amino acids long. With 6 bases clipped from V and 7 bases from J, the junction kept 10 bases outside the gene matches. The CDR3 nucleotides are TGTGCCAGCAGACGTCCCGGGACTAGCAGTAATGAGCAGTTCTTC. This sequence encodes CASRRPGTSSNEQFF.

The chain has TRBV7-2 and TRBJ2-1; TRBD1 aligns across 8 bases. The CDR3 covers 15 residues. V gave up 1 base and J gave up 6 bases; unmatched junction bases: 5. Germline CDR1 is SGHTA and CDR2 is FQGNSA. CDR3 amino acids: CASSLGQGSFNEQFF. In DNA form, the CDR3 reads TGTGCCAGCAGCTTAGGACAGGGGAGCTTCAATGAGCAGTTCTTC.

This clonotype has only a few counts. This rearrangement joins TRBV4-3 to TRBJ1-5; D ambiguous. This CDR3 region has 15 residues. V lost 1 base and J lost 2, with 9 bases in between. Germline V gene lookup returns CDR1 LGHNA and CDR2 YSLEER. The CDR3 is CASSQALRGNQPQHF. The CDR3, as DNA: TGCGCCAGCAGCCAAGCGCTCAGAGGCAATCAGCCCCAGCATTTT.

With respect to this clonotype: A much larger clone sits a single nucleotide away, making a read error possible. The chain combines TRBV20-1 with TRBJ2-3; no clear D. This CDR3 is built from 12 residues. CDR1 DFQATT and CDR2 SNEGSKA come from the germline V gene (reference sequence). The CDR3: CSAQAGTDTRYF. The CDR3 bases are TGCAGTGCTCAAGCTGGCACAGATACGCGGTATTTT.

This clonotype has just a few counts. The chain is built from TRBV6-2 or TRBV6-3 and TRBJ1-5, with a tentative D call TRBD1 (6 bases). The CDR3 consists of 11 residues. CDR1 MNHEY and CDR2 SVGEGT come from the germline V gene. V lost 2 bases and J 12 bases, leaving 8 bases between the germline ends. CDR3 coding DNA: TGTGCCAGCAGTTACCGGGACATCCAGCATTTT. Translation gives CASSYRDIQHF.

This clonotype appeared many times. This chain links TRBV20-1 with TRBJ1-5; maybe TRBD1 (5 bases). CDR1 DFQATT and CDR2 SNEGSKA come from the germline V gene (reference sequence). This CDR3 is 14 amino acids long. V was trimmed by 6 bases and J by 3 bases, leaving 15 bases between them. The CDR3 loop is CSAGEGSLNQPQHF. DNA of the CDR3: TGCAGTGCGGGGGAGGGCTCCCTCAATCAGCCCCAGCATTTT.

A word on this clonotype: A junction boundary mismatches the germline segment, possibly from a read error. The chain uses TRBV20-1 and TRBJ2-3, with D possibly TRBD1 on 5 matching bases. The CDR3 loop spans 12 amino acids. Germline CDR1 reads DFQATT; CDR2 reads SNEGSKA (reference sequence). The CDR3: CSERPVTDTQYF. DNA for the CDR3: TGCAGTGAAAGACCAGTGACAGATACACAGTATTTT.

About this clonotype itself: The junction does not match germline at one end; this may be a read error. The chain couples TRBV27 to TRBJ1-2; 8 bases agree with TRBD1. The germline V gene has CDR1 MNHEY and CDR2 SMNVEV (reference sequence). There are 14 residues in the CDR3. The CDR3 spells CASSRQGKGYGYTF. The CDR3, as DNA: TGTGCCAGCAGCCGACAGGGGAAGGGCTATGGGTACACCTTC.

This sequence joins TRBV4-1 and TRBJ2-2; D call uncertain. The CDR3 runs 15 residues. V lost 4 bases and J 2 bases, leaving 11 bases between the germline ends. The germline CDR1 and CDR2 sequences are MGHRA and YSYEKL. Here the CDR3 reads CASSPGPGNTGELFF. CDR3 DNA sequence: TGCGCCAGCAGCCCGGGCCCGGGTAACACCGGGGAGCTGTTTTTT.

The chain has TRBV5-5 and TRBJ2-7; D is possibly TRBD1 (6 bases). V lost 4 bases and J lost 3, with 17 bases in between. Germline V gene lookup returns CDR1 SGHKS and CDR2 YYEKEE (reference sequence). There are 15 residues in the CDR3. DNA of the CDR3: TGTGCCAGCAGCCTGACCGACAGGACCCACTACGAGCAGTACTTC. Translation: CASSLTDRTHYEQYF.

This clonotype appeared a few times. This sequence joins TRBV12-3 or TRBV12-4 and TRBJ1-2, with 9 bases matching TRBD1. There are 15 residues in the CDR3. The trim removed 7 bases at V and 8 bases at J, leaving 14 bases unmatched. The CDR3 loop reads CASIEAGTGSIGYTF. The CDR3 DNA follows: TGTGCCAGCATCGAAGCCGGGACAGGGTCGATAGGCTACACCTTC.

In this sample, this clonotype turned up once. The chain links TRBV4-1 to TRBJ1-4; 9 positions match TRBD1. The CDR3 has 17 amino acids. V lost 1 base and J lost 5; bases outside the gene matches: 8. The V gene's germline CDR1 is MGHRA and CDR2 YSYEKL. The CDR3 loop is CASSQGIAGTGNEKLFF. The CDR3 coding sequence is TGCGCCAGCAGCCAAGGAATAGCCGGGACAGGGAATGAAAAACTGTTTTTT.

This clonotype was seen a handful of times. The V call is TRBV7-2, the J call TRBJ1-1, with D possibly TRBD1 on 5 matching bases. V dropped 2 bases and J dropped 6 bases, with 25 bases sitting between them. The CDR3 consists of 18 residues. CDR1 and CDR2 from the germline V gene are SGHTA and FQGNSA. The CDR3 coding sequence is TGTGCCAGCAGCTTATTTTACCGGGGACTCCGGGCCGGACCTGAAGCTTTCTTT. This translates into CASSLFYRGLRAGPEAFF.

On this clonotype: A much larger clone sits a single nucleotide away, making a read error possible. This chain joins TRBV6-5 and TRBJ2-4; tentatively, D is TRBD1 or TRBD2 (5 bases each). The end of the DNA fits TRBJ2-5 better, so the J call may be wrong. The CDR3 totals 14 residues. Germline V gene lookup returns CDR1 MNHEY and CDR2 SVGAGI. DNA of the CDR3: TGTGCCATCTCCATGGGGACCTCTCAAGAGACCCAGTACTTC. Translating gives CAISMGTSQETQYF.

Note on this clonotype: A much larger clone lies one base from this, so it may be a read error. Here the CDR3 reads CSARRAWSTQYF. CDR3 coding DNA: TGCAGTGCTAGGAGAGCTTGGAGTACGCAGTATTTT. This chain connects TRBV20-1 to TRBJ2-3; D gene uncertain. Trimming took off 3 bases at V and 8 bases at J, with 12 bases between the two ends. Germline V gene data show CDR1 as DFQATT and CDR2 as SNEGSKA (reference sequence). This CDR3 contains 12 residues.

This clonotype was seen a handful of times. The chain uses TRBV6-5 and TRBJ1-4; D gene uncertain. V was trimmed by 0 bases and J by 1 base, leaving 9 bases between them. CDR1 and CDR2 (germline): MNHEY, SVGAGI. This CDR3 spans 16 amino acids. The CDR3 DNA sequence: TGTGCCAGCAGTTACTCGAACCCAGGAACTAATGAAAAACTGTTTTTT. Amino acid sequence: CASSYSNPGTNEKLFF.

Concerning this clonotype itself: A much more abundant neighbour one base away suggests this may be a read error. CDR3 protein: CSARDRKALRDTEAFF. The CDR3 DNA reads as TGCAGTGCTAGAGATCGGAAGGCTCTAAGGGACACTGAAGCTTTCTTT. The chain couples TRBV20-1 to TRBJ1-1, with D unclear. Trimming cost V 0 bases and J 3 bases, with 17 bases left between them. Germline V CDR1 and CDR2: DFQATT, SNEGSKA (reference sequence). This CDR3 is 16 amino acids long.

V usage is TRBV7-9 and J usage is TRBJ2-5, with 13 nucleotides matching TRBD2. The V gene's germline CDR1 is SEHNR and CDR2 FQNEAQ (reference sequence). V dropped 4 bases and J dropped 2; count of bases not matched to a gene: 7. The CDR3 has 17 amino acids. The CDR3 sequence is CASSSGLAGPAQETQYF. CDR3 bases: TGTGCCAGCAGCTCGGGACTAGCGGGGCCTGCGCAAGAGACCCAGTACTTC. Looking up the rest from reference TRBV7-9 and TRBJ2-5 gives the full variable domain: DTGVSQNPRHKITKRGQNVTFRCDPISEHNRLYWYRQTLGQGPEFLTYFQNEAQLEKSRLLSDRFSAERPKGSFSTLEIQRTEQGDSAMYLCASSSGLAGPAQETQYFGPGTRLLVL.

The sample holds a few counts of this clonotype. V gene TRBV3-1 combines with J gene TRBJ1-4, with D perhaps TRBD1 (6 bases). V gave up 8 bases and J gave up 6 bases, with 13 bases separating them. The CDR3 spans 13 residues. CDR1 is LGHDT, CDR2 YNNKEL, per germline (reference sequence). The CDR3 DNA reads as TGTGCCAGCCGGGGGCGCCGGGATGAAAAACTGTTTTTT. It encodes CASRGRRDEKLFF.

Ten or more counts support this clonotype. V usage is TRBV12-3 or TRBV12-4 and J usage is TRBJ2-1; 8 bases are a match to TRBD2. The V segment lost 5 bases and the J segment 1 base; nucleotides outside the gene matches: 7. The CDR3 extends over 16 amino acids. CDR3 sequence (DNA): TGTGCCAGCAGTACCCTAGCGGGCAGATCCTACAATGAGCAGTTCTTC. Its translation: CASSTLAGRSYNEQFF.

This clonotype turned up a few times. The chain is built from TRBV5-1 and TRBJ1-1; the match to TRBD1 covers 9 bases. The CDR3 has 15 residues. The germline CDR1 and CDR2 sequences are SGHRS and YFSETQ. V shed 1 base and J 1 base; nucleotides not matched to a gene: 2. The CDR3: CASSLRTGANTEAFF. The CDR3 nucleotides read TGCGCCAGCAGCTTGCGGACAGGGGCGAACACTGAAGCTTTCTTT.

The V and J genes are TRBV6-5 and TRBJ2-5; the D gene is possibly TRBD2 (6 bases). This CDR3 comprises 18 residues. Trimming left V 0 bases short and J 0 bases short, with 17 bases between. CDR1 is MNHEY and CDR2 is SVGAGI in the germline V gene. CDR3 amino acids: CASSYSRRSSGYQETQYF. In nucleotides, the CDR3 is TGTGCCAGCAGTTACTCGAGGAGAAGTAGCGGATACCAAGAGACCCAGTACTTC.

The chain combines TRBV5-1 with TRBJ2-1; the D gene is possibly TRBD2 (6 bases). The J call may be mistaken, given a closer DNA end match to TRBJ2-7. CDR3 length equals 17 residues. Looked up from germline, CDR1 is SGHRS and CDR2 is YFSETQ. The CDR3 region is CASSQRLAGLRYNEQYF. The CDR3 bases are TGCGCCAGCAGCCAGCGACTGGCGGGGTTGCGCTACAATGAGCAGTACTTC.

This clonotype was observed many times. The chain employs TRBV2 and TRBJ2-7, with 9 positions matching TRBD1. V lost 6 bases and J lost 6; bases outside the gene matches: 6. Per the germline V gene, CDR1 is SNHLY and CDR2 is FYNNEI. This CDR3 has 13 amino acids. This CDR3 is CASRRDREGEQYF. The DNA of the CDR3 is TGTGCCAGCAGGCGGGACAGGGAGGGCGAGCAGTACTTC.